This T cell receptor (beta chain) was recovered during a study of T-cell reconstitution after alpha-beta-depleted transplantation in children. Study-wide points: Alpha-beta T cells present about two months after transplant were reported to originate from several hundred expanded graft clones. Once a year had passed after transplant, T-cell counts and diversity came mostly from newly produced T cells.

This clonotype appeared many times. Its antigen is not identified. V shed 5 bases and J 7 bases; nucleotides not matched to a gene: 13. The CDR3 spans 15 residues. TCRbeta library preparation incorporated unique molecular identifiers. TCRdb itself ran the PCR reads through MiXCR, one entry per CDR3 protein. This table holds 600,000 to 700,000 distinct CDR3 sequences, around 13% found once. The sample consisted of PBMCs, taken before TCRalphabeta/CD19-depleted stem cell transplant. The rearrangement joins TRBV12-3 or TRBV12-4 to TRBJ2-7, with 8 nucleotides matching TRBD1. This TCR was recovered from a girl aged 2-10 years with congenital amegakaryocytic thrombocytopenia, due to receive a stem cell transplant. In nucleotides, the CDR3 is TGTGCCAGCAGTGGGACAGGCTTCCCCTATTTGGAGCAGTACTTC. Translation: CASSGTGFPYLEQYF.